The rows below give T cell receptor beta chains drawn from one sample of a study of blood T cell repertoires in COVID-19. Measured with immunoSEQ multiplex PCR; TCRdb has only the in-frame clones, and not every one. The sample records just over 250,000 clones, about nine tenths being singletons. Sequenced: peripheral blood. These receptors were collected from a man aged 35 to 55 who had recovered from COVID-19. The CDR3 runs from the conserved cysteine through the conserved F or W. D genes are given only for firm matches. Only part of the rows carry a size: once, few, many, or a class if the clone is expanded.

V	size	J	D	DNA	CDR3
TRBV27	NA	TRBJ2-6	NA	TGTGCCAGCAGTTTTTCCGGGACTGCTAGCTCTGGGGCCAACGTCCTGACTTTC	CASSFSGTASSGANVLTF
TRBV2	NA	TRBJ2-2	TRBD1	TGTGCCAGCAGTACAGGGGCGAACACCGGGGAGCTGTTTTTT	CASSTGANTGELFF
TRBV12-3/TRBV12-4	NA	TRBJ1-1	TRBD1	TGTGCCAGCAGTCCAACGACAGGGAATGAAGCTTTCTTT	CASSPTTGNEAFF
TRBV7-8	NA	TRBJ2-1	NA	TGTGCCAGCAGCTTGGCGGGTTTGGCCTACAATGAGCAGTTCTTC	CASSLAGLAYNEQFF
TRBV3-1/TRBV3-2	NA	TRBJ2-3	NA	TGTGCCAGCAGCCAAGAAGGGACTTTACGAGATACGCAGTATTTT	CASSQEGTLRDTQYF
TRBV23-1	NA	TRBJ2-3	NA	TGCGCCAGCAGTCCTCTTATCGTCCTTGACCCTCCAGGGGGGACAGATACGCAGTATTTT	CASSPLIVLDPPGGTDTQYF
TRBV29-1	NA	TRBJ2-7	NA	TGCAGCGTTGATAGCGGCTACGAGCAGTACTTC	CSVDSGYEQYF
TRBV11-2	NA	TRBJ2-7	TRBD1	TGTGCCAGCAGCTACCGGGACAGGATGTCCTACGAGCAGTACTTC	CASSYRDRMSYEQYF
TRBV7-9	NA	TRBJ1-2	NA	TGTGCCAGCAGCCCAAAGAATGTCGCAGGGGACTATGGCTACACCTTC	CASSPKNVAGDYGYTF
TRBV20-1	once	TRBJ1-1	NA	TGCAGTGCGTGGACAGAGGGGGAAGCTTTCTTT	CSAWTEGEAFF
TRBV19	NA	TRBJ2-1	TRBD2	TGTGCCAGTGGTACTAGCGGGAGTGTTGATGAGCAGTTCTTC	CASGTSGSVDEQFF
TRBV5-1	NA	TRBJ2-5	TRBD2	TGCGCCAGCAGCTTAAGCGGGGGGGCTGAGACCCAGTACTTC	CASSLSGGAETQYF
TRBV3-1/TRBV3-2	NA	TRBJ2-4	NA	TGTGCCAGCAGCCAGGGGGGAGGGGGAAACATTCAGTACTTC	CASSQGGGGNIQYF
TRBV18	NA	TRBJ2-4	TRBD1	TGTGCCAGCTCACAATATTCAGGACAGGTCGTGTTC	CASSQYSGQVVF
TRBV10-3	few	TRBJ2-1	TRBD1	TGTGCCATCAGACCGGGACAGGGGGCTGGCAATGAGCAGTTCTTC	CAIRPGQGAGNEQFF
TRBV6-2/TRBV6-3	NA	TRBJ1-5	NA	TGTGCCAGCAGCGGGGACGGCACCCTGGGAGGGCCCCAGCATTTT	CASSGDGTLGGPQHF
TRBV4-3	NA	TRBJ1-2	NA	TGCGCCAGCAGCCAACGACAGTCCGACTATGGCTACACCTTC	CASSQRQSDYGYTF
TRBV7-6	NA	TRBJ2-7	NA	TGTGCCAGCAGCTCCCTAGCTAGAGTCGGCTACGAGCAGTACTTC	CASSSLARVGYEQYF
TRBV5-8	NA	TRBJ1-5	TRBD1	TGTGCCAGCAGCCCCCGGGACAGGGGTGATCAGCCCCAGCATTTT	CASSPRDRGDQPQHF
TRBV5-1	NA	TRBJ2-3	TRBD2	TGCGCCAGCAGGACAGGACTAGCGGGGAGCACAGATACGCAGTATTTT	CASRTGLAGSTDTQYF
TRBV21-1	few	TRBJ1-1	NA	TGTGCCAGCTTAAGGAGGGGACAGCTGAACACTGAAGCTTTCTTT	CASLRRGQLNTEAFF
TRBV7-2	few	TRBJ1-6	NA	TGTGCCAGCAGCCCCCGGATAAGGGGTTCACCCCTCCACTTT	CASSPRIRGSPLHF
TRBV11-2	NA	TRBJ1-1	NA	TGTGCCAGCAGCCGAAGCAGGGGAAGCACTGAAGCTTTCTTT	CASSRSRGSTEAFF
TRBV6-4	NA	TRBJ1-2	TRBD1	TGTGCCAGCAGTGACTCTGGGACAGGGAACTATGGCTACACCTTC	CASSDSGTGNYGYTF
TRBV2	NA	TRBJ2-7	TRBD2	TGTGCCAGCAGGAGTAGCGGGACCTCCTACGAGCAGTACTTC	CASRSSGTSYEQYF
TRBV27	few	TRBJ2-5	TRBD2	TGTGCCAGCAGTCCCTCTAGCGGGGAGTACCAAGAGACCCAGTACTTC	CASSPSSGEYQETQYF
TRBV6-2/TRBV6-3	NA	TRBJ2-2	TRBD2	TGTGCCAGCAGTTACCCCCTCCTTAGCGGGAGGGCCACCGGGGAGCTGTTTTTT	CASSYPLLSGRATGELFF
TRBV11-2	once	TRBJ2-7	TRBD2	TGTGCCAGCAGCTTAGCCCTAGCGGGCGTTAGCTCCTACGAGCAGTACTTC	CASSLALAGVSSYEQYF
TRBV5-1	NA	TRBJ2-3	NA	TGCGCCAGCAGCTTGGTCCAGGGGATTAACACAGATACGCAGTATTTT	CASSLVQGINTDTQYF
TRBV5-6	NA	TRBJ1-1	TRBD1	TGTGCCAGCAGCCCGGGGACAGGGGGCCTGCCTGAAGCTTTCTTT	CASSPGTGGLPEAFF
TRBV10-2	NA	TRBJ2-1	TRBD1	TGCGCCAGCAACCCCGGGGGGACAGGGTCTCATGAGCAGTTCTTC	CASNPGGTGSHEQFF
TRBV7-9	once	TRBJ2-7	NA	TGTGCCAGCAGCCCGGGACTCCCGGAACGCGAGCAGTACTTC	CASSPGLPEREQYF
TRBV18	once	TRBJ1-2	TRBD1	TGTGCCAGCTCGGGACAGTACTATGGCTACACCTTC	CASSGQYYGYTF
TRBV10-3	NA	TRBJ1-2	TRBD1	TGTGCCATCAGTGAGTCCCGGACAGGGGGCAGCTATGGCTACACCTTC	CAISESRTGGSYGYTF
TRBV11-3	NA	TRBJ1-1	TRBD1	TGTGCCAGCAGGTCCCGTCTGACAGGGGGCTGCACTGAAGCTTTCTTT	CASRSRLTGGCTEAFF
TRBV2	NA	TRBJ1-4	TRBD1	TGTGCCAGCACTCTAGGACAGGGGGGAAGTAGAGAAAAACTGTTTTTT	CASTLGQGGSREKLFF
TRBV11-2	NA	TRBJ2-1	NA	TGTGCCAGCAGCTTGAGCGCGGATACCTACAATGAGCAGTTCTTC	CASSLSADTYNEQFF
TRBV29-1	NA	TRBJ2-3	NA	TGCAGCGTTGCTCGGGTTAGCACAGATACGCAGTATTTT	CSVARVSTDTQYF
TRBV7-9	NA	TRBJ1-6	NA	TGTGCCACCAACCGGGAGACCTATAATTCACCCCTCCACTTT	CATNRETYNSPLHF
TRBV18	NA	TRBJ2-5	NA	TGTGCCAGCTCACCCACCCATCGGCAAGAGACCCAGTACTTC	CASSPTHRQETQYF
TRBV3-1/TRBV3-2	NA	TRBJ2-3	NA	TGTGCCAGCAGCCCTGATAGGCTGGGTCAGGGAGATACGCAGTATTTT	CASSPDRLGQGDTQYF
TRBV11-2	once	TRBJ2-5	NA	TGTGCCAGCAGACGGACAGACCTGTACCAAGAGACCCAGTACTTC	CASRRTDLYQETQYF
TRBV4-1	NA	TRBJ2-7	TRBD1	TGCGCCAGCAGCCAAGACCGGGACAGGGTCCGGTCGGAGTACTTC	CASSQDRDRVRSEYF
TRBV3-1/TRBV3-2	NA	TRBJ2-7	TRBD2	TGTGCCAGCAGCCCCCGGACTAGCGGCGAGCAGTACTTC	CASSPRTSGEQYF
TRBV7-9	NA	TRBJ1-2	NA	TGTGCCAGCAGCTTGTTAGCTAACTATGGCTACACCTTC	CASSLLANYGYTF
TRBV11-3	NA	TRBJ2-3	NA	TGTGCCAGCAGCACCAGGGGGGCGGCAGATACGCAGTATTTT	CASSTRGAADTQYF
TRBV30	few	TRBJ2-6	NA	TGTGCCTGGAGAGGTGGGGCACCGTACTCTGGGGCCAACGTCCTGACTTTC	CAWRGGAPYSGANVLTF
TRBV11-2	NA	TRBJ2-6	TRBD1	TGTGCCAGCAGCACCGGGACAGGGATATTTAGCTCTGGGGCCAACGTCCTGACTTTC	CASSTGTGIFSSGANVLTF
TRBV12-5	NA	TRBJ2-7	TRBD1	TGTGCTAGTGGCCTCGACAGGGCTTCGGACGAGCAGTACTTC	CASGLDRASDEQYF
TRBV7-2	NA	TRBJ2-3	TRBD2	TGTGCCAGCAGCTTGGGACTAGCCCCAGATACGCAGTATTTT	CASSLGLAPDTQYF
TRBV18	NA	TRBJ2-7	TRBD2	TGTGCCAGCTCACCTCGGGGGACTAGCGGTTACGAGCAGTACTTC	CASSPRGTSGYEQYF
TRBV5-1	NA	TRBJ2-1	NA	TGCGCCAGCAGCTTCACAGCCTACAATGAGCAGTTCTTC	CASSFTAYNEQFF
TRBV18	NA	TRBJ2-7	NA	TGTGCCAGTCAACCCAGAGGGACTCCAACTGAGCAGTACTTC	CASQPRGTPTEQYF
TRBV27	NA	TRBJ2-1	NA	TGTGCCAGCAGTTCCCCGGGGAATGAGCAGTTCTTC	CASSSPGNEQFF
TRBV7-9	few	TRBJ2-7	NA	TGTGCCAGCAGCTTGGGTGGGGCCCAAGGGCAGTACTTC	CASSLGGAQGQYF
TRBV19	NA	TRBJ2-7	TRBD1	TGTGCCAGTAGGGGTGTCGGGACAGGGACCTACGAGCAGTACTTC	CASRGVGTGTYEQYF
TRBV19	NA	TRBJ1-6	NA	TGTGCCAGTAGTATCCAGGCAGAAACTAATTCACCCCTCCACTTT	CASSIQAETNSPLHF
TRBV9	NA	TRBJ1-5	TRBD1	TGTGCCAGCAGTCTCGGGACAGCTAGCAATCAGCCCCAGCATTTT	CASSLGTASNQPQHF
TRBV30	NA	TRBJ1-2	TRBD1	TGTGCCTGGAGTGGGACCGGGACAGGGGGCTACACCTTC	CAWSGTGTGGYTF